This entry lists 5 T cell receptor beta chains sequenced from one sample in a study of identical twins. From the 5' RACE reads, TCRdb called clonotypes with MiXCR, one entry per CDR3 protein. There are 300,000 or so distinct CDR3 sequences in the sample; roughly 8.6% occur only once, and roughly 6.4% lies in the top ten. These sequences were also reported in another study, on yellow fever vaccine responses in identical twins.

The sample was CD8+ T cells sorted from blood. These receptors were collected from a woman aged 18-29 years in good health.

This clonotype was counted ten times or more. The rearrangement links TRBV4-3 to TRBJ1-5; D gene ambiguous. Germline values: CDR1 LGHNA, CDR2 YSLEER. The CDR3 runs 14 residues. Trimming took off 0 bases at V and 10 bases at J, with 13 bases between the two ends. As DNA, the CDR3 is TGCGCCAGCAGCCAAGAAAGTCAGCGGGGTCCCCAGCATTTT. Translated: CASSQESQRGPQHF.

This clonotype was seen many times. This chain links TRBV6-2 or TRBV6-3 with TRBJ2-1, with TRBD1 as a possible D gene (6 bases). From germline, CDR1 is MNHEY and CDR2 SVGEGT. V was cut by 6 bases and J by 4 bases, with 13 bases left in between. This CDR3 spans 14 amino acids. The CDR3 protein is CASSVDRIYNEQFF. CDR3 DNA: TGTGCCAGCAGCGTCGACAGGATTTACAATGAGCAGTTCTTC.

The chain is built from TRBV20-1 and TRBJ2-7, with D possibly matching TRBD2 (6 bases). The CDR3 extends over 13 amino acids. Trimming left V 6 bases short and J 7 bases short, with 19 bases between. Germline V gene sequence: CDR1 DFQATT, CDR2 SNEGSKA (reference sequence). CDR3 sequence: CSAPGPTAGEQYF. The DNA for the CDR3 is TGCAGTGCACCGGGACCGACCGCGGGGGAGCAGTACTTC.

V and J are TRBV7-2 and TRBJ2-3, with TRBD1 matching over 9 bases. Germline assignment: CDR1 SGHTA and CDR2 FQGNSA. After removal of 4 bases from V and 0 bases from J, the junction contained 8 bases not matched to a gene. The CDR3 consists of 17 residues. DNA for the CDR3: TGTGCCAGCAGCTCACCGGGACAGGGAGCTAGCACAGATACGCAGTATTTT. As protein: CASSSPGQGASTDTQYF.

The sample holds one count of this clonotype. The chain is built from TRBV29-1 and TRBJ2-1, with no clear D. Between the trimmed V and J ends, which lost 6 bases and 3 bases, there was a span of 9 bases. Germline lookup yields CDR1 SQVTM and CDR2 ANQGSEA. The CDR3 is 12 residues long. The CDR3 DNA reads as TGCAGCGTCGGAAGAGACTACAATGAGCAGTTCTTC. This encodes CSVGRDYNEQFF.